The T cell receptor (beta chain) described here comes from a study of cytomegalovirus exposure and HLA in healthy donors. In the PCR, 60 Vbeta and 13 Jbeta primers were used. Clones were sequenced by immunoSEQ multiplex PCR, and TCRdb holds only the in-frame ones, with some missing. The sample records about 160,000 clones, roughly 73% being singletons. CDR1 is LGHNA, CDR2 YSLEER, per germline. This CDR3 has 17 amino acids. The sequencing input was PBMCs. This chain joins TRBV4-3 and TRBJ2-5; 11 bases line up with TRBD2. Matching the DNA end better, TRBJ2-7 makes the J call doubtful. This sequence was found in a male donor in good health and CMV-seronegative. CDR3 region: CASSQAPGTSGSHEQYF. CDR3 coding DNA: TGCGCCAGCAGCCAAGCGCCAGGAACTAGCGGGAGCCACGAGCAGTACTTC.